Listed here are 11 T cell receptor beta chains from one sample, sequenced in a study of blood T cell repertoires in COVID-19. Assay used: immunoSEQ multiplex PCR; TCRdb lists only in-frame clones, some missing. Of some 160,000 clones detected, roughly 80% appear once; the ten largest clones hold roughly 6.4%. Sequencing used PBMCs or T cells enriched from blood (not recorded which). The receptors come from a woman in her 40s who had recovered from COVID-19.

Comments on this clone: The sample carries other DNA sequences with the same CDR3. The V and J genes are TRBV12-3 or TRBV12-4 and TRBJ1-1; D possibly corresponds to TRBD1 (5 bases). This CDR3 has 13 amino acids. V lost 3 bases and J lost 5, with 10 bases in between. This CDR3 is CASSFGGGTEAFF. The CDR3 DNA reads as TGTGCCAGCAGTTTTGGGGGGGGGACTGAAGCTTTCTTT.

V and J are TRBV5-6 and TRBJ1-1; D is uncertain. V lost 0 bases and J 1 base, leaving 13 bases between the germline ends. The CDR3 is 16 amino acids. Germline lookup yields CDR1 SGHDT and CDR2 YYEEEE. The CDR3 nucleotides are TGTGCCAGCAGCTTGGATCTCTCGGCGGAGAACACTGAAGCTTTCTTT. Amino acid sequence: CASSLDLSAENTEAFF.

V is TRBV29-1 and J is TRBJ1-2; no definite D call. V was clipped by 0 bases and J by 4 bases, with 6 bases between them. This CDR3 has 12 amino acids. The germline V gene has CDR1 SQVTM and CDR2 ANQGSEA. The CDR3 protein is CSVEDGSYGYTF. The CDR3 DNA is TGCAGCGTTGAAGACGGGAGCTATGGCTACACCTTC.

This clone was seen a single time. This chain uses TRBV7-9 with TRBJ1-2, with D perhaps matching TRBD1 (5 bases). Trimming left V 3 bases short and J 2 bases short, with 10 bases between. The CDR3 extends over 14 amino acids. Per the germline V gene, CDR1 is SEHNR and CDR2 is FQNEAQ (reference sequence). CDR3 sequence (DNA): TGTGCCAGCAGCTTTGGCGGGGGAAACTATGGCTACACCTTC. Its translation is CASSFGGGNYGYTF.

CDR3 protein: CASSFSRSGELFF. The CDR3 bases are TGCGCCAGCAGCTTTTCTAGGTCTGGGGAGCTGTTTTTT. V is TRBV5-1 and J is TRBJ2-2; D ambiguous. This CDR3 region has 13 residues. The ends were cut back, 2 bases at V and 8 bases at J, with 10 bases in the middle. Germline V gene lookup returns CDR1 SGHRS and CDR2 YFSETQ.

The CDR3 sequence: CASSVGTSNTGELFF. In nucleotides, the CDR3 is TGTGCCAGCAGCGTAGGGACATCGAACACCGGGGAGCTGTTTTTT. The V call is TRBV9, the J call TRBJ2-2, with D possibly being TRBD1 (5 bases). The CDR3 contains 15 residues. The germline V and J ends were trimmed by 0 bases and 0 bases, with 6 bases remaining between them. CDR1 SGDLS and CDR2 YYNGEE come from the germline V gene.

The V call is TRBV5-1, the J call TRBJ1-1, with D unresolved. Trimming took 0 bases from V and 4 from J, leaving 10 bases between them. CDR1 is SGHRS and CDR2 is YFSETQ in the germline V gene. This CDR3 comprises 14 residues. CDR3 nucleotides: TGCGCCAGCAGCTTGGCGGGGTACGGCACTGAAGCTTTCTTT. It yields the protein CASSLAGYGTEAFF.

The V and J genes are TRBV5-1 and TRBJ2-3, with D perhaps matching TRBD2 (5 bases). The length of the CDR3 is 17 residues. Germline V gives CDR1 SGHRS, CDR2 YFSETQ. V shed 4 bases and J shed 4 bases, with 22 bases lying between them. As DNA, the CDR3 is TGCGCCAGCAGCCCCCTGGGAGAAGCGGCAACTGCAGATACGCAGTATTTT. This codes for CASSPLGEAATADTQYF.

This chain uses TRBV19 with TRBJ1-5; D gene ambiguous. The CDR3 is 13 amino acids. The V end lost 5 bases, the J end lost 2 bases, and 7 bases lay between the germline ends. From germline, CDR1 is LNHDA and CDR2 SQIVND (reference sequence). DNA of the CDR3: TGTGCCAGTAGTGCGCAGGGCAATCAGCCCCAGCATTTT. This translates into CASSAQGNQPQHF.

V gene TRBV5-1 combines with J gene TRBJ1-2; D is uncertain. Trimming took off 3 bases at V and 0 bases at J, with 15 bases between the two ends. The CDR3 loop spans 16 amino acids. Per the germline V gene, CDR1 is SGHRS and CDR2 is YFSETQ. CDR3 DNA sequence: TGCGCCAGCAGCTATGGGCTGGGGAGGACTAACTATGGCTACACCTTC. Amino acid sequence: CASSYGLGRTNYGYTF.

This clone was observed a handful of times. CDR3 DNA sequence: TGTGCCAGCAGGATAGGACTAGCGGGACGCGCAGCAGATACGCAGTATTTT. Translating it yields CASRIGLAGRAADTQYF. The chain is built from TRBV2 and TRBJ2-3, with TRBD2 matching 12 bases. The germline V gene encodes CDR1 SNHLY and CDR2 FYNNEI. The CDR3 consists of 17 residues. V was clipped by 6 bases and J by 4 bases; unmatched bases: 11.